This T cell receptor beta chain emerged from a study of blood T cell repertoires in COVID-19. Whole-study context: Acute and convalescent COVID-19 specimens originated in the United States, Italy and Spain. From T cells, B-cell-depleted T cells, or PBMCs came the material, which was cDNA or gDNA.

V was pared by 5 bases and J by 7 bases, with 9 bases between. The CDR3 loop spans 12 amino acids. Germline lookup yields CDR1 SGHNT and CDR2 YENEEA. Per the authors' pipeline: Amplification of reference gene primers provided the estimated nucleated cell counts. The assay was immunoSEQ multiplex PCR, and TCRdb's table has in-frame clones only and misses some. The V and J calls and clone size are taken from that table; D and trimming were inferred from the DNA. The sample holds fewer than 150,000 clones, roughly nine tenths seen once. The sequence was obtained from a man aged 65-85 years who had recovered from COVID-19. Sequences were obtained from peripheral blood. This chain links TRBV11-3 with TRBJ2-1, with D hard to call. The CDR3 region has the DNA TGTGCCAGCAGCCCCGGGTGGAATGAGCAGTTCTTC. Amino acid sequence: CASSPGWNEQFF.